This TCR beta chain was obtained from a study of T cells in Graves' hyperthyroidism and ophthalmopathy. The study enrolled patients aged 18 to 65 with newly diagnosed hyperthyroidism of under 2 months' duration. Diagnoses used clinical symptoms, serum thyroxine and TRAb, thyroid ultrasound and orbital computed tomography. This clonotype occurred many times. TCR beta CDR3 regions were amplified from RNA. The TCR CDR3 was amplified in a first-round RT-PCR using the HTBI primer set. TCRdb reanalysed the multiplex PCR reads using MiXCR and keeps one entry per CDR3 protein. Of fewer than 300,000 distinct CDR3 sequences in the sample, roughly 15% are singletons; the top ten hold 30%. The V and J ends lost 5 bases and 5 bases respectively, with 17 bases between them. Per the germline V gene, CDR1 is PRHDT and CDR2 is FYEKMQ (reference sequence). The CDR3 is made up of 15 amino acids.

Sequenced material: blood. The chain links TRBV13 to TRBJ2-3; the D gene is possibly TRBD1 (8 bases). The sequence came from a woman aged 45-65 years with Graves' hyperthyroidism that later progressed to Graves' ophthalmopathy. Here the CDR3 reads CASSHHTGGEDTQYF. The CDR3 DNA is TGTGCCAGCAGCCACCATACAGGGGGGGAAGATACGCAGTATTTT.